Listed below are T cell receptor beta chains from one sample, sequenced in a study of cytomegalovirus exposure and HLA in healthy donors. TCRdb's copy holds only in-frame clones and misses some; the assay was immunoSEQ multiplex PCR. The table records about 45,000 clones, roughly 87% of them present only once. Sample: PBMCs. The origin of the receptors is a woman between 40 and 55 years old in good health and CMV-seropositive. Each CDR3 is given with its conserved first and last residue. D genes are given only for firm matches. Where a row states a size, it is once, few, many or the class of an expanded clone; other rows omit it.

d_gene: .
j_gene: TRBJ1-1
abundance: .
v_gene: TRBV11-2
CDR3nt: TGTGCCAGCAGCTTGCCGGGCAGGGGCACTGAAGCTTTCTTT
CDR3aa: CASSLPGRGTEAFF

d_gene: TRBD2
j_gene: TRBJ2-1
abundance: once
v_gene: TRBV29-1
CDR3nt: TGCAGCGCCACTGAGCGGGGGGGGCAGTTCTTC
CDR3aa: CSATERGGQFF

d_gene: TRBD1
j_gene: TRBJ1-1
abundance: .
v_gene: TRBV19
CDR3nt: TGTGCCGGTAGTACAGTGGGACAGGGAGTCCCTGAAGCTTTCTTT
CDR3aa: CAGSTVGQGVPEAFF

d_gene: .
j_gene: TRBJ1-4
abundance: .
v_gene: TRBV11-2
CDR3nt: TGTGCCAGCAGCTCCCAGGGTACCACTAATGAAAAACTGTTTTTT
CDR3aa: CASSSQGTTNEKLFF

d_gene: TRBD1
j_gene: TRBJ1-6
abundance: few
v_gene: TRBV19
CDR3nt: TGTGCCAGTAGTATAGAAATGGGGACAGGGGTCAATTCACCCCTCCACTTT
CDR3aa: CASSIEMGTGVNSPLHF

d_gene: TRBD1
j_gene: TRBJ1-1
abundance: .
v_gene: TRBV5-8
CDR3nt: TGTGCCAGCAGGAGCCGGACAGGGGGCGCCGGGTACACTGAAGCTTTCTTT
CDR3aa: CASRSRTGGAGYTEAFF

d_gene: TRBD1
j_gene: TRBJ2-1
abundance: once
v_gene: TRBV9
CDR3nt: TGTGCCAGCACCCTTCAGGGAGGGACAGGGGACAGTGAGCAGTTCTTC
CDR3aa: CASTLQGGTGDSEQFF

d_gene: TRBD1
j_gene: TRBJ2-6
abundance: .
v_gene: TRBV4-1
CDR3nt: TGCGCCAGCAGCCAATCAGGACAGGGGATTTCTGGGGCCAACGTCCTGACTTTC
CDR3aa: CASSQSGQGISGANVLTF

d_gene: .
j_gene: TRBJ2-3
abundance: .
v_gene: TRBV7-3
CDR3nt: TGTGCCAGCAGCGCCTCAGGGAGCACAGATACGCAGTATTTT
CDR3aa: CASSASGSTDTQYF

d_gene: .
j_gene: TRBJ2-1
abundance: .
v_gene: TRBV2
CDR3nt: TGTGCCAGCAGTGATCAGGGGTATGAGCAGTTCTTC
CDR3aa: CASSDQGYEQFF

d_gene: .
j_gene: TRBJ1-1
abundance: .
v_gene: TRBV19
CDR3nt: TGTGCCAGTACTGACAGAATGGGGGAAGCTTTCTTT
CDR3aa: CASTDRMGEAFF

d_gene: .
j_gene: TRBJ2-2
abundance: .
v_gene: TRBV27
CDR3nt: TGTGCCAGCAGTTTTTGGGGCAACACCGGGGAGCTGTTTTTT
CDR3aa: CASSFWGNTGELFF

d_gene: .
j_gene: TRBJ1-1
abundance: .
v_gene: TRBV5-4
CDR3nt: TGTGCCAGCAGCTTTGGGGCGAACACTGAAGCTTTCTTT
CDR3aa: CASSFGANTEAFF

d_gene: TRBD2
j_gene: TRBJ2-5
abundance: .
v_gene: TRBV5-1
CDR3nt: TGCGCCAGCAGCCCTAGCGGGGGCCCCCAAGAGACCCAGTACTTC
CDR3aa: CASSPSGGPQETQYF

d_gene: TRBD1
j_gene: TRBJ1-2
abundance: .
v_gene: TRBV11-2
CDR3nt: TGTGCCAGCAGCTTAGCCCCCCGGGGGACAGGGACCGGCTACACCTTC
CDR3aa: CASSLAPRGTGTGYTF

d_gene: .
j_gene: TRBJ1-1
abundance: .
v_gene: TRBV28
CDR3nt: TGTGCCAGCAGGGAGCCAGGACAGCACCACGCGGGTGAAGCTTTCTTT
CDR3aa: CASREPGQHHAGEAFF

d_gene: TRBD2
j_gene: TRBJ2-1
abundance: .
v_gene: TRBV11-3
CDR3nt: TGTGCCAGCAGCCCCGGGACTATGGAGCAGTTCTTC
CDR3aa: CASSPGTMEQFF

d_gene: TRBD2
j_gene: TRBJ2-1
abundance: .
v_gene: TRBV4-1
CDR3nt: TGCGCCAGCAGCCACGCAATAGCGGGAGGCTCCTACAATGAGCAGTTCTTC
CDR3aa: CASSHAIAGGSYNEQFF

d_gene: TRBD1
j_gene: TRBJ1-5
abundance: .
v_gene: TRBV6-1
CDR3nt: TGTGCCAGCAGTGACCCGACAGGGAACCAGCCCCAGCATTTT
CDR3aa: CASSDPTGNQPQHF

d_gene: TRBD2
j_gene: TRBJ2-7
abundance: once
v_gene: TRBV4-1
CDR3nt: TGCGCCAGCAGCCAAGATCTGGGGACTAGCGGGAGGAGGAGCGAGCAGTACTTC
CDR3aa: CASSQDLGTSGRRSEQYF

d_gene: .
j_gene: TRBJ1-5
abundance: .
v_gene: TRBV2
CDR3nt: TGTGCCAGCGGAGGTACAGGACTACCCAATCAGCCCCAGCATTTT
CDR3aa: CASGGTGLPNQPQHF

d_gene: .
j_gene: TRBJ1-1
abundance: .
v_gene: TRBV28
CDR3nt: TGTGCCAGCAGGGGCCAGATGGACACTGAAGCTTTCTTT
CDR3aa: CASRGQMDTEAFF

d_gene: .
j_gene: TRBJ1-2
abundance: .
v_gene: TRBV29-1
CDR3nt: TGCAGCGTCGAGGGACAAACGTATGGCTACACCTTC
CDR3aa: CSVEGQTYGYTF